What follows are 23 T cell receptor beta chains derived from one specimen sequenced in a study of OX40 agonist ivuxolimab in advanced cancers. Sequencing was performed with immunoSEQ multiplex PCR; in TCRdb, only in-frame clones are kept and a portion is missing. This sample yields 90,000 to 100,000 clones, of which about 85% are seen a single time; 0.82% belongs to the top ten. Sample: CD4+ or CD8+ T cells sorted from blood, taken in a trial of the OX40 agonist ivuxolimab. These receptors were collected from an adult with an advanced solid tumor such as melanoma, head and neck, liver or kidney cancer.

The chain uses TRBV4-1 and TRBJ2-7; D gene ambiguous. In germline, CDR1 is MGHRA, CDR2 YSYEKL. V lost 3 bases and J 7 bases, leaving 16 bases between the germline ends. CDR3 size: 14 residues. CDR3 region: CASSHRSQGFEQYF. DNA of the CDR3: TGCGCCAGCAGCCACCGATCACAAGGGTTTGAGCAGTACTTC.

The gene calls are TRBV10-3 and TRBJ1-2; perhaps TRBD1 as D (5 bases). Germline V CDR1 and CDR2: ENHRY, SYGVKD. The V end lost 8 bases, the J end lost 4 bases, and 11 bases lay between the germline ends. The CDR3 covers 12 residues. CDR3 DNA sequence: TGTGCCATCTCGGGTCAGGGCTATGGCTACACCTTC. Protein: CAISGQGYGYTF.

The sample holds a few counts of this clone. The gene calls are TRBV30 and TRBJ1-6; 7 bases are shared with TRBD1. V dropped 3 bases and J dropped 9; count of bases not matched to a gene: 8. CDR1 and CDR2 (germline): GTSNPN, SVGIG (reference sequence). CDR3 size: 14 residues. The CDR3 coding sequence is TGTGCCTGGAGCCCCAGACAGGGTTCTTCACCCCTCCACTTT. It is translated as CAWSPRQGSSPLHF. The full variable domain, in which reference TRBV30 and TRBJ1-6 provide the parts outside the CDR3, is SQTIHQWPATLVQPVGSPLSLECTVEGTSNPNLYWYRQAAGRGLQLLFYSVGIGQISSEVPQNLSASRPQDRQFILSSKKLLLSDSGFYLCAWSPRQGSSPLHFGNGTRLTVT.

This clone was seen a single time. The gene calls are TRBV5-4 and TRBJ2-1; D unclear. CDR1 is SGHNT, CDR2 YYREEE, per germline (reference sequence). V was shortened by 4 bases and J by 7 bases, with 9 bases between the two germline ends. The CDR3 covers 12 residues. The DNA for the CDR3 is TGTGCCAGCAGCGTGGACCAGAATGAGCAGTTCTTC. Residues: CASSVDQNEQFF.

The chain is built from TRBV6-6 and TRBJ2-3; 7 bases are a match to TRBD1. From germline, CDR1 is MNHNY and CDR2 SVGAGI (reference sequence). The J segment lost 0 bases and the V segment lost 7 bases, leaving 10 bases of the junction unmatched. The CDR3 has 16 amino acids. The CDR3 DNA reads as TGTGCCAGCACCAACAGGGGACGGCCTAGCACAGATACGCAGTATTTT. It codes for CASTNRGRPSTDTQYF.

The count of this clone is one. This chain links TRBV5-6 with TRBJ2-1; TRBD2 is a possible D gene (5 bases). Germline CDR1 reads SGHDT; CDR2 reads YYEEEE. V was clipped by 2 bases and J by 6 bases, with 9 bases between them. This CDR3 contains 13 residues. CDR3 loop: CASSFGLRNEQFF. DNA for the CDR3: TGTGCCAGCAGCTTTGGACTTCGCAATGAGCAGTTCTTC.

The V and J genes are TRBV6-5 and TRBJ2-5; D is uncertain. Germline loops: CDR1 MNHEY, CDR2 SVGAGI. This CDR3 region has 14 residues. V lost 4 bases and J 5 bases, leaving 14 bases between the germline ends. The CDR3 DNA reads TGTGCCAGCAGTTTGCCGGGCATGGATGAGACCCAGTACTTC. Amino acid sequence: CASSLPGMDETQYF.

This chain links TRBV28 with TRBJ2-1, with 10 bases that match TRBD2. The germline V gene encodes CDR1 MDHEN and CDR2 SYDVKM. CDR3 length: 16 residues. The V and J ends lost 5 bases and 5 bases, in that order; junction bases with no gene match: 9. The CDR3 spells CASSVFTSGKDNEQFF. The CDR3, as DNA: TGTGCCAGCAGTGTCTTCACTAGCGGGAAAGACAATGAGCAGTTCTTC. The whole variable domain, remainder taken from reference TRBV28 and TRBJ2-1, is DVKVTQSSRYLVKRTGEKVFLECVQDMDHENMFWYRQDPGLGLRLIYFSYDVKMKEKGDIPEGYSVSREKKERFSLILESASTNQTSMYLCASSVFTSGKDNEQFFGPGTRLTVL.

Written as DNA, the CDR3 is TGTGCCAGCAGTGAGCACATTGAGGGTGGTCCCGGGGAGCTGTTTTTT. Protein sequence: CASSEHIEGGPGELFF. This chain joins TRBV6-1 and TRBJ2-2, with D tentatively TRBD2 (5 bases). V lost 3 bases and J 6 bases, leaving 17 bases between the germline ends. Germline V CDR1 and CDR2: MNHNS, SASEGT. This CDR3 contains 16 residues.

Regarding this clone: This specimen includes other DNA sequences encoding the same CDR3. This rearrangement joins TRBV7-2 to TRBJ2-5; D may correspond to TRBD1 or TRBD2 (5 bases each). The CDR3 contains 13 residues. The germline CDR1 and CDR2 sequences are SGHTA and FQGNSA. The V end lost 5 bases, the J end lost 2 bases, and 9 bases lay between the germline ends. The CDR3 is CASSRDRQETQYF. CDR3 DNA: TGTGCCAGCAGCCGGGACCGACAAGAGACCCAGTACTTC. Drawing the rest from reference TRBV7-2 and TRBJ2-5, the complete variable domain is GAGVSQSPSNKVTEKGKDVELRCDPISGHTALYWYRQSLGQGLEFLIYFQGNSAPDKSGLPSDRFSAERTGGSVSTLTIQRTQQEDSAVYLCASSRDRQETQYFGPGTRLLVL.

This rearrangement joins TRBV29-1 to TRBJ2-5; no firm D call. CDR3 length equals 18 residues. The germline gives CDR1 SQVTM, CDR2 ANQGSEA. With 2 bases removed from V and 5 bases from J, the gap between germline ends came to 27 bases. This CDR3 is CSVELNLYKGIYQETQYF. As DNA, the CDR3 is TGCAGCGTTGAACTCAACTTGTATAAGGGAATTTATCAGGAGACCCAGTACTTC.

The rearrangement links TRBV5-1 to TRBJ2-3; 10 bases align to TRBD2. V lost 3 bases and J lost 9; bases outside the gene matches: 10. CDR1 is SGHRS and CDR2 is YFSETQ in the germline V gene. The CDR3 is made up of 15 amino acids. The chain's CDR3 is CASSYLSSGRVTQYF. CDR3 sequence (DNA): TGCGCCAGCAGCTATTTATCCAGCGGGAGGGTGACGCAGTATTTT.

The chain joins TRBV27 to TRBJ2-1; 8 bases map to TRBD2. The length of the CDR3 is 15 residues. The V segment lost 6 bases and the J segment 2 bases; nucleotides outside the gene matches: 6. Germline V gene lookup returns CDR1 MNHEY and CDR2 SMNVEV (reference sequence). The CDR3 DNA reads TGTGCCAGCAGACCCAGGGGACTAGCCTACAATGAGCAGTTCTTC. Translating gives CASRPRGLAYNEQFF.

The CDR3 nucleotides are TGTGCCAGCAGCTTAGGGTCGGTTGGGGAGCTGTTTTTT. Translation gives CASSLGSVGELFF. The J gene is TRBJ2-2, the V gene TRBV11-3; D remains ambiguous. This CDR3 comprises 13 residues. V was pared by 1 base and J by 8 bases, with 8 bases between. The germline gives CDR1 SGHNT, CDR2 YENEEA.

The CDR3 DNA follows: TGTGCCAGCAGCCCAGGGGGCAGGAGCTATGGCTACACCTTC. Translation gives CASSPGGRSYGYTF. The chain employs TRBV5-6 and TRBJ1-2; 8 nucleotides match TRBD1. CDR1 is SGHDT, CDR2 YYEEEE, per germline. After removal of 4 bases from V and 4 bases from J, the junction contained 6 bases not matched to a gene. This CDR3 has 14 residues.

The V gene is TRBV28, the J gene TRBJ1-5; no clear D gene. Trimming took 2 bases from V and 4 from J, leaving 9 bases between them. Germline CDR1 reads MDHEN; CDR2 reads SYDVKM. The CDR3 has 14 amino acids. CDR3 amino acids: CASSLGHLNQPQHF. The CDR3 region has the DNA TGTGCCAGCAGTTTAGGGCATCTGAATCAGCCCCAGCATTTT.

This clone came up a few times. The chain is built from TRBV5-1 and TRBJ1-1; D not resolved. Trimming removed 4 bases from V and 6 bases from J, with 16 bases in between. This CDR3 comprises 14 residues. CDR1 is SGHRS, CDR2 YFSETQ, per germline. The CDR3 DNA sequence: TGCGCCAGCAGCCTCGGGTCTCTTGGCTCTGAAGCTTTCTTT. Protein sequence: CASSLGSLGSEAFF.

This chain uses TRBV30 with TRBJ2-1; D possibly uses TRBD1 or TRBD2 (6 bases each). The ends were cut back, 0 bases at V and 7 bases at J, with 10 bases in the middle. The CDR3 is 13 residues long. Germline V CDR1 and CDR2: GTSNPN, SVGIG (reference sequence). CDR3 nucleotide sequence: TGTGCCTGGAGTGTCCGAGGGGGGAATGAGCAGTTCTTC. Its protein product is CAWSVRGGNEQFF. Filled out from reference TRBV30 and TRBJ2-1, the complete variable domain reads SQTIHQWPATLVQPVGSPLSLECTVEGTSNPNLYWYRQAAGRGLQLLFYSVGIGQISSEVPQNLSASRPQDRQFILSSKKLLLSDSGFYLCAWSVRGGNEQFFGPGTRLTVL.

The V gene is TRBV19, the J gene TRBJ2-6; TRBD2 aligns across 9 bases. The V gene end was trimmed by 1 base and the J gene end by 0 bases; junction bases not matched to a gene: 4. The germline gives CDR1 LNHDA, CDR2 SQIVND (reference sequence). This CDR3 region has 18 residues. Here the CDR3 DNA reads TGTGCCAGTAGTATAGCAGCGGGAGGTAGCTCTGGGGCCAACGTCCTGACTTTC. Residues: CASSIAAGGSSGANVLTF. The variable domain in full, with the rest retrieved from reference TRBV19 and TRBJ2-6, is DGGITQSPKYLFRKEGQNVTLSCEQNLNHDAMYWYRQDPGQGLRLIYYSQIVNDFQKGDIAEGYSVSREKKESFPLTVTSAQKNPTAFYLCASSIAAGGSSGANVLTFGAGSRLTVL.

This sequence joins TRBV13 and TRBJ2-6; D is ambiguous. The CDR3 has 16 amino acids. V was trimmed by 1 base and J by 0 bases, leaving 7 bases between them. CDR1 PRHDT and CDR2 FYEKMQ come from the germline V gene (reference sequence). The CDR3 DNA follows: TGTGCCAGCAGCTTAGCGGCGCGCTCTGGGGCCAACGTCCTGACTTTC. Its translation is CASSLAARSGANVLTF.

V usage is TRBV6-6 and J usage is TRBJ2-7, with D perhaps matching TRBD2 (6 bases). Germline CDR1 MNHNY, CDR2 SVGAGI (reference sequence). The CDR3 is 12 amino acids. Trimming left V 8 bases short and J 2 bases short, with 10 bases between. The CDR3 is CASAGIAYEQYV. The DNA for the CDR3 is TGTGCCAGCGCGGGAATCGCCTACGAGCAGTACGTC.

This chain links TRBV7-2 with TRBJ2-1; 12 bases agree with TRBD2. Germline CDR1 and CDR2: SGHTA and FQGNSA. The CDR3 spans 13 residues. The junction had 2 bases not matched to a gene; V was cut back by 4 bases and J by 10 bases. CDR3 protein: CASSSGTSGEQFF. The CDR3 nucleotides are TGTGCCAGCAGCTCGGGGACTAGCGGGGAGCAGTTCTTC. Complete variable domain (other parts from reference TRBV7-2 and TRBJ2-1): GAGVSQSPSNKVTEKGKDVELRCDPISGHTALYWYRQSLGQGLEFLIYFQGNSAPDKSGLPSDRFSAERTGGSVSTLTIQRTQQEDSAVYLCASSSGTSGEQFFGPGTRLTVL.

CDR3 residues: CAARGGDQPQHF. DNA of the CDR3: TGTGCCGCCCGAGGGGGGGACCAGCCCCAGCATTTT. The genes are TRBV6-6 and TRBJ1-5, with D maybe TRBD1 (6 bases). V was cut by 11 bases and J by 7 bases, with 15 bases left in between. CDR3 length equals 12 residues. The germline V gene encodes CDR1 MNHNY and CDR2 SVGAGI (reference sequence).